One sample yielded the 27 T cell receptor beta chains listed below, sequenced in a study of blood T cell repertoires in COVID-19 (dated by TCRdb to about 2020). Library generation was performed with the immunoSEQ multiplex PCR assay. The table comes from immuneACCESS by way of TCRdb, which keeps in-frame sequences with V and J called. Part of the clones is missing from these tables; in studies checked, under half for an unresolved V gene and the rest for unknown reasons. This sample is represented by roughly 130,000 clones; about 89% of them were singletons. The biggest ten clones account for 3% to 4.5% of the sample. Sequenced: peripheral blood. The origin of the receptors is a woman between 55 and 75 years old with acute or convalescent COVID-19.

The V and J genes are TRBV6-5 and TRBJ1-2; TRBD1 matches 7 bases. This CDR3 comprises 12 residues. Germline V gene sequence: CDR1 MNHEY, CDR2 SVGAGI. The V gene end was trimmed by 6 bases and the J gene end by 13 bases; junction bases not matched to a gene: 11. The CDR3 DNA reads as TGTGCCAGCAGCCACCGGGACAGCGCTTGCACCTTC. Its translation is CASSHRDSACTF.

The V call is TRBV27, the J call TRBJ2-1; 10 bases match TRBD2. The CDR3 has 13 amino acids. CDR1 and CDR2 from the germline V gene are MNHEY and SMNVEV (reference sequence). Germline trimming cut 7 bases from V and 5 bases from J; bases unmatched to any gene: 2. CDR3 bases: TGTGCCAGCAAACTAGCGGGGCACAATGAGCAGTTCTTC. Its protein is CASKLAGHNEQFF.

The CDR3 coding sequence is TGCAGCGTTGAAGATGGGTCCAGCGGGAGTTGGAATGAGCAGTTCTTC. It yields the protein CSVEDGSSGSWNEQFF. This rearrangement joins TRBV29-1 to TRBJ2-1; 8 nucleotides align to TRBD2. From germline, CDR1 is SQVTM and CDR2 ANQGSEA. The CDR3 contains 16 residues. V trimming: 0 bases; J trimming: 7 bases; junction bases outside the gene matches: 11.

This clone showed up just once. The chain uses TRBV7-8 and TRBJ2-1; 10 bases agree with TRBD2. The V gene end was trimmed by 5 bases and the J gene end by 2 bases; junction bases not matched to a gene: 3. There are 15 residues in the CDR3. Per germline, CDR1 SGHVS and CDR2 FQNEAQ. The CDR3 region has the DNA TGTGCCAGCAGCCCTACTAGCGGGACCTACAATGAGCAGTTCTTC. Translated, it gives CASSPTSGTYNEQFF.

This clone was seen a handful of times. The chain uses TRBV29-1 and TRBJ2-7; D remains unclear. Looked up from germline, CDR1 is SQVTM and CDR2 is ANQGSEA. This CDR3 has 13 residues. With 7 bases removed from V and 6 bases from J, the gap between germline ends came to 19 bases. CDR3 residues: CSARWAGETEQYF. As DNA, the CDR3 is TGCAGCGCCAGATGGGCCGGCGAAACCGAGCAGTACTTC.

The chain couples TRBV25-1 to TRBJ1-1; 7 bases are shared with TRBD1. Germline V gene lookup returns CDR1 MGHDK and CDR2 SYGVNS. This CDR3 has 15 amino acids. The V segment lost 4 bases and the J segment 3 bases; nucleotides outside the gene matches: 8. This CDR3 is CASSAYRGSDTEAFF. The CDR3 nucleotides read TGTGCCAGCAGTGCATACAGGGGTTCGGACACTGAAGCTTTCTTT.

The chain is built from TRBV19 and TRBJ2-1; D is undetermined. CDR1 and CDR2 (germline): LNHDA, SQIVND (reference sequence). The V end lost 3 bases, the J end lost 0 bases, and 12 bases lay between the germline ends. The CDR3 length is 16 residues. CDR3 sequence reads: CASSINGYNSYNEQFF. The CDR3 coding sequence is TGTGCCAGTAGTATCAACGGGTACAACTCCTACAATGAGCAGTTCTTC. The variable domain in full, with the rest retrieved from reference TRBV19 and TRBJ2-1, is DGGITQSPKYLFRKEGQNVTLSCEQNLNHDAMYWYRQDPGQGLRLIYYSQIVNDFQKGDIAEGYSVSREKKESFPLTVTSAQKNPTAFYLCASSINGYNSYNEQFFGPGTRLTVL.

The genes are TRBV25-1 and TRBJ1-1; TRBD1 is a possible D gene (6 bases). V dropped 1 base and J dropped 5 bases, with 20 bases sitting between them. CDR3 length equals 17 residues. Germline CDR1 is MGHDK and CDR2 is SYGVNS. The chain's CDR3 is CASSEFGGATGLTEAFF. CDR3 sequence (DNA): TGTGCCAGCAGTGAATTTGGGGGCGCAACAGGGCTTACTGAAGCTTTCTTT.

The V call is TRBV30, the J call TRBJ1-2; TRBD1 agrees at 11 bases. This CDR3 comprises 16 residues. V dropped 0 bases and J dropped 10; count of bases not matched to a gene: 13. CDR1 is GTSNPN, CDR2 SVGIG, per germline (reference sequence). DNA for the CDR3: TGTGCCTGGAGTGTCCCCCTTGGACAGGGGGCTCTATACTACACCTTC. It specifies CAWSVPLGQGALYYTF. The full variable domain, completed using reference TRBV30 and TRBJ1-2, is SQTIHQWPATLVQPVGSPLSLECTVEGTSNPNLYWYRQAAGRGLQLLFYSVGIGQISSEVPQNLSASRPQDRQFILSSKKLLLSDSGFYLCAWSVPLGQGALYYTFGSGTRLTVV.

This chain links TRBV7-9 with TRBJ2-7, with D perhaps matching TRBD1 (5 bases). The CDR3 length is 14 residues. V was cut by 1 base and J by 7 bases, with 14 bases left in between. Germline V gene lookup returns CDR1 SEHNR and CDR2 FQNEAQ (reference sequence). CDR3 in DNA: TGTGCCAGCAGCTTAGAAGGAATCAGGACAGAGCAGTACTTC. Amino acid sequence: CASSLEGIRTEQYF. The full variable domain, its missing parts supplied by reference TRBV7-9 and TRBJ2-7, is DTGVSQNPRHKITKRGQNVTFRCDPISEHNRLYWYRQTLGQGPEFLTYFQNEAQLEKSRLLSDRFSAERPKGSFSTLEIQRTEQGDSAMYLCASSLEGIRTEQYFGPGTRLTVT.

The CDR3 DNA sequence: TGTGCCAGCATCCGGGACTCCAATCAGCCCCAGCATTTT. The encoded protein is CASIRDSNQPQHF. J is TRBJ1-5 and V is TRBV28, with D possibly matching TRBD1 (5 bases). The CDR3 has 13 amino acids. In germline, CDR1 is MDHEN, CDR2 SYDVKM. V was clipped by 7 bases and J by 3 bases, with 10 bases between them. The full variable domain, completed using reference TRBV28 and TRBJ1-5, is DVKVTQSSRYLVKRTGEKVFLECVQDMDHENMFWYRQDPGLGLRLIYFSYDVKMKEKGDIPEGYSVSREKKERFSLILESASTNQTSMYLCASIRDSNQPQHFGDGTRLSIL.

This clone was found a few times. The chain joins TRBV28 to TRBJ1-5; maybe TRBD1 (6 bases). Trimming shortened V by 7 bases and J by 2 bases, and 15 bases separated the two germline ends. The CDR3 has 15 amino acids. Germline V gene lookup returns CDR1 MDHEN and CDR2 SYDVKM. Written as DNA, the CDR3 is TGTGCCAGCACCGGGACATCATCTGGCAATCAGCCCCAGCATTTT. This translates into CASTGTSSGNQPQHF.

The chain carries TRBV6-1 and TRBJ2-3, with 7 bases that match TRBD2. V was clipped by 8 bases and J by 3 bases; unmatched bases: 8. Germline V CDR1 and CDR2: MNHNS, SASEGT. CDR3 size: 14 residues. CDR3 DNA: TGTGCCAGCGTGGGGCTAGCGGATACAGATACGCAGTATTTT. It is translated as CASVGLADTDTQYF.

J is TRBJ1-2 and V is TRBV18; 9 positions agree with TRBD1. CDR3 length: 15 amino acids. Germline CDR1 KGHSH, CDR2 LQKENI. V was clipped by 3 bases and J by 2 bases; unmatched bases: 4. CDR3 protein: CASSPLDRGNYGYTF. CDR3 nucleotide sequence: TGTGCCAGCTCACCTCTGGACAGGGGAAACTATGGCTACACCTTC.

A single count supports this clone. The chain uses TRBV6-5 and TRBJ1-1, with unresolved D. This CDR3 is built from 13 residues. Germline CDR1 MNHEY, CDR2 SVGAGI. V lost 5 bases to trimming and J lost 4 bases, with 11 bases between them. The CDR3 sequence is CASSPRGGTEAFF. Here the CDR3 DNA reads TGTGCCAGCAGTCCCCGAGGAGGCACTGAAGCTTTCTTT.

The V gene is TRBV11-2, the J gene TRBJ2-1; the D gene is possibly TRBD2 (6 bases). The germline V and J ends were trimmed by 3 bases and 5 bases, with 11 bases remaining between them. Germline-derived CDR1 and CDR2 are SGHAT and FQNNGV. CDR3 length: 14 amino acids. The CDR3 spells CASSFYLADNEQFF. The CDR3 DNA reads as TGTGCCAGCAGCTTTTACTTAGCGGACAATGAGCAGTTCTTC.

The V call is TRBV2, the J call TRBJ2-1; D ambiguous. Looked up from germline, CDR1 is SNHLY and CDR2 is FYNNEI. The CDR3 runs to 15 residues. V lost 6 bases and J 1 base, leaving 13 bases between the germline ends. CDR3 sequence: CASRALSTSYNEQFF. The DNA of the CDR3 is TGTGCCAGCAGGGCTTTAAGTACGTCCTACAATGAGCAGTTCTTC.

This clone is a singleton in its sample. J is TRBJ2-7 and V is TRBV6-5, with 8 positions matching TRBD1. The CDR3 spans 14 residues. The germline V gene encodes CDR1 MNHEY and CDR2 SVGAGI. With V trimmed by 6 bases and J by 2 bases, 6 bases remained unmatched. Here the CDR3 reads CASSKGQVTYEQYF. The CDR3 coding sequence is TGTGCCAGCAGCAAGGGACAGGTCACCTACGAGCAGTACTTC.

This clone was found once. This CDR3 reads CASSLSQNSPLHF. The DNA for the CDR3 is TGTGCCAGCAGCTTATCCCAGAATTCACCCCTCCACTTT. The rearrangement uses TRBV7-9 and TRBJ1-6; D remains ambiguous. The CDR3 has 13 residues. Trimming stripped 2 bases from V and 7 bases from J, with 6 bases between. Germline V gene data show CDR1 as SEHNR and CDR2 as FQNEAQ (reference sequence). Full variable domain (missing parts from reference TRBV7-9 and TRBJ1-6): DTGVSQNPRHKITKRGQNVTFRCDPISEHNRLYWYRQTLGQGPEFLTYFQNEAQLEKSRLLSDRFSAERPKGSFSTLEIQRTEQGDSAMYLCASSLSQNSPLHFGNGTRLTVT.

The chain has TRBV20-1 and TRBJ2-3; TRBD2 matches 15 bases. The CDR3 totals 16 residues. CDR1 is DFQATT, CDR2 SNEGSKA, per germline (reference sequence). J gave up 4 bases and V 3 bases, and 5 bases lay outside the gene matches. As DNA, the CDR3 is TGCAGTGCTAGTCGGACTAGCGGGAGGGCAGCAGATACGCAGTATTTT. Translating it yields CSASRTSGRAADTQYF.

The V call is TRBV19, the J call TRBJ2-3; 7 bases agree with TRBD2. There are 15 residues in the CDR3. Germline V gives CDR1 LNHDA, CDR2 SQIVND (reference sequence). With V trimmed by 1 base and J by 2 bases, 3 bases remained unmatched. The CDR3 sequence is CASSIGLAATDTQYF. In DNA, the CDR3 is TGTGCCAGTAGTATAGGGCTAGCGGCCACAGATACGCAGTATTTT.

V is TRBV11-1 and J is TRBJ2-7; D is unresolved. The CDR3 runs 13 residues. CDR1 SGHAT and CDR2 FQDESV come from the germline V gene (reference sequence). V lost 5 bases to trimming and J lost 3 bases, with 11 bases between them. DNA for the CDR3: TGTGCCAGCAGCCCCCAGGCAAGCTACGAGCAGTACTTC. Protein sequence: CASSPQASYEQYF.

V gene TRBV11-2 combines with J gene TRBJ2-7, with 7 bases fitting TRBD1. This CDR3 contains 15 residues. The V and J ends lost 5 bases and 0 bases, in that order; junction bases with no gene match: 7. Per the germline V gene, CDR1 is SGHAT and CDR2 is FQNNGV. CDR3 nucleotides: TGTGCCAGCAGCCAAGACAGGGCCCGCTCCTACGAGCAGTACGTC. Encoded protein: CASSQDRARSYEQYV.

This clone has just one count. Other DNA sequences within the sample encode an identical CDR3. V is TRBV5-6 and J is TRBJ2-5; unclear D gene. Trimming took off 0 bases at V and 1 base at J, with 4 bases between the two ends. From germline, CDR1 is SGHDT and CDR2 YYEEEE. CDR3 length: 13 residues. The CDR3 DNA reads as TGTGCCAGCAGCTTGGGTCTCCAAGAGACCCAGTACTTC. Protein product: CASSLGLQETQYF.

The gene calls are TRBV27 and TRBJ1-2, with 11 bases that match TRBD1. Germline V gene data show CDR1 as MNHEY and CDR2 as SMNVEV (reference sequence). J was trimmed by 9 bases and V by 3 bases; bases with no gene match: 12. This CDR3 region has 16 residues. CDR3 sequence: CASSFLPAGTGGSYTF. CDR3 nucleotide sequence: TGTGCCAGCAGTTTTCTACCCGCCGGGACAGGGGGTAGCTACACCTTC.

The V and J genes are TRBV30 and TRBJ1-6; TRBD1 matches at 7 bases. Germline CDR1 is GTSNPN and CDR2 is SVGIG (reference sequence). V lost 4 bases to trimming and J lost 0 bases; unmatched junction nucleotides: 6. The CDR3 extends over 16 amino acids. The CDR3 sequence: CAWTPDRSSYNSPLHF. Here the CDR3 DNA reads TGTGCCTGGACCCCGGACAGGAGCTCCTATAATTCACCCCTCCACTTT. Combining the CDR3 with reference TRBV30 and TRBJ1-6 gives the whole variable domain SQTIHQWPATLVQPVGSPLSLECTVEGTSNPNLYWYRQAAGRGLQLLFYSVGIGQISSEVPQNLSASRPQDRQFILSSKKLLLSDSGFYLCAWTPDRSSYNSPLHFGNGTRLTVT.

This clone has just a few counts. The CDR3 region is CVGGSSYNEQFF. The CDR3 nucleotides read TGTGTAGGTGGGAGCTCCTACAATGAGCAGTTCTTC. The chain uses TRBV10-3 and TRBJ2-1; D may be TRBD2 (5 bases). Germline CDR1 and CDR2: ENHRY and SYGVKD. The CDR3 loop spans 12 amino acids.